This TCR beta chain was recorded in a study of patients and donors after allogeneic stem cell transplantation. Between the trimmed V and J ends, which lost 7 bases and 8 bases, there was a span of 17 bases. The CDR3 runs to 13 residues. CDR1 is MNHEY, CDR2 SVGAGI, per germline. This clonotype was counted a few times. TCRdb redid the calling of the RT-PCR reads with MiXCR, one entry per CDR3 protein. Among under 200,000 distinct CDR3 sequences listed, roughly 31% were seen once. The receptor was isolated from a human donor who was either an allogeneic HSCT recipient or a stem cell or donor lymphocyte infusion donor (not recorded which). It is not recorded whose cells these are; they may come from a transplant donor. Sample: blood, either unsorted or a sorted T cell fraction (not recorded which). The chain couples TRBV6-5 to TRBJ1-2; D is unresolved. The CDR3 loop reads CASTNAGVRGYTF. The DNA for the CDR3 is TGTGCCAGCACCAACGCCGGGGTGCGCGGCTACACCTTC.